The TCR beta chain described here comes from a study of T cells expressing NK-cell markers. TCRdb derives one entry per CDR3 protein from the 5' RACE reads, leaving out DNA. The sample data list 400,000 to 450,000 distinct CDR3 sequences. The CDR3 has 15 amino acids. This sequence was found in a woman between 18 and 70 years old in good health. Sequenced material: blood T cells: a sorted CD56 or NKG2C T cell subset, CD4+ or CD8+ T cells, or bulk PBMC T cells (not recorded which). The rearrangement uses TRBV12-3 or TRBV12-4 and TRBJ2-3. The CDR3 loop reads CASSSWTPSTDTQYF.